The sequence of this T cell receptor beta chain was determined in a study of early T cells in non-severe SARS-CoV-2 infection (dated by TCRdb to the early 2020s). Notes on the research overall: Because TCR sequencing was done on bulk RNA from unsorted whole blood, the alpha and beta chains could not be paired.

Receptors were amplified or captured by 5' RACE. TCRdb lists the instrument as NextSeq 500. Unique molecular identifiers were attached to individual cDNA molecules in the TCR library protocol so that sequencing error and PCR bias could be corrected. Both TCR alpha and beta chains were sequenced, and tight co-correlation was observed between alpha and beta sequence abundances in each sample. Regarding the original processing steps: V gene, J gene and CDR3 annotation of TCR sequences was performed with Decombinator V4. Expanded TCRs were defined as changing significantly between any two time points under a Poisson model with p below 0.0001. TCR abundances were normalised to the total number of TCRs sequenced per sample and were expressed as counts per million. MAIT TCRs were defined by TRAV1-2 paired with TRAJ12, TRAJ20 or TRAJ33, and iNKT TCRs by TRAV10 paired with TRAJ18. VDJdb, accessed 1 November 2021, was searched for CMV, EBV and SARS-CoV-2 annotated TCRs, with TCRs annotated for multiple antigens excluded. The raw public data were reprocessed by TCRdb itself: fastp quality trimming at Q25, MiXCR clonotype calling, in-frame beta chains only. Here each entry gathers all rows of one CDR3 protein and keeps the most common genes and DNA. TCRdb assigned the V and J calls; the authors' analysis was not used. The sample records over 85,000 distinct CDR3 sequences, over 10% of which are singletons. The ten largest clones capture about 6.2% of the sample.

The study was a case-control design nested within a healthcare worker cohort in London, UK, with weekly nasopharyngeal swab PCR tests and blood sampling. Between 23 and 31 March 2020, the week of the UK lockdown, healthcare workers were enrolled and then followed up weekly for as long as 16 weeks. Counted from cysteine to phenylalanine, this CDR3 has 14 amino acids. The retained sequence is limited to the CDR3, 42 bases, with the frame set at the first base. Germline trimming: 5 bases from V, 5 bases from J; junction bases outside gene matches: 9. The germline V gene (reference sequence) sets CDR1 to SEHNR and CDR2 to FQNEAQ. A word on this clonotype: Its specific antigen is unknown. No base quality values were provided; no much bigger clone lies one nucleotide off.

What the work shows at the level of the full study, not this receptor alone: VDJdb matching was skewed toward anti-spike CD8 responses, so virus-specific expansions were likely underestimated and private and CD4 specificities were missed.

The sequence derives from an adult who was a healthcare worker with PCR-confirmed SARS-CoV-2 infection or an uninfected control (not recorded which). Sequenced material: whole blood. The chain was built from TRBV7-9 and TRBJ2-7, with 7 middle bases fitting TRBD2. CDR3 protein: CASSGTRENHEQYF. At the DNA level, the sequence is TGTGCCAGCAGCGGCACGCGGGAGAATCACGAGCAGTACTTC. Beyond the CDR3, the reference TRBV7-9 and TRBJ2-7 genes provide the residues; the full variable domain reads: DTGVSQNPRHKITKRGQNVTFRCDPISEHNRLYWYRQTLGQGPEFLTYFQNEAQLEKSRLLSDRFSAERPKGSFSTLEIQRTEQGDSAMYLCASSGTRENHEQYFGPGTRLTVT.